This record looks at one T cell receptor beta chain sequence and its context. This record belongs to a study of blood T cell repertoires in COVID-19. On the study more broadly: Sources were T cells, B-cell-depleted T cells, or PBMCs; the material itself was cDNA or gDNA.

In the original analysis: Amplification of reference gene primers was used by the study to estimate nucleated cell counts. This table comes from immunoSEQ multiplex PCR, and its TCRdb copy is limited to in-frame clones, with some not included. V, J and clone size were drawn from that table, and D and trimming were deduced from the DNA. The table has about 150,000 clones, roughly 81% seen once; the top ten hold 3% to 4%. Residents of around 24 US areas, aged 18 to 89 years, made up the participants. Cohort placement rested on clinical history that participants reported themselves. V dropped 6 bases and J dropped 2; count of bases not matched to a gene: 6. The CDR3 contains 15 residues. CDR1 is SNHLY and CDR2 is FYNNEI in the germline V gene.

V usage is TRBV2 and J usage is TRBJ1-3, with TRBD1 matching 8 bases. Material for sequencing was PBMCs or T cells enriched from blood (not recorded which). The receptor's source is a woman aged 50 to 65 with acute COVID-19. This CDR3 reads CASRDRAITGNTIYF. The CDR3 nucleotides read TGTGCCAGCAGGGACAGGGCAATTACTGGAAACACCATATATTTT.